The next 27 T cell receptor beta chains were all read from a single sample in a study of T cell responses to AZD1222 COVID-19 vaccine. Libraries were prepared by immunoSEQ multiplex PCR; TCRdb keeps only in-frame clonotypes and omits some of them. The repertoire holds approximately 100,000 clones, with 85% to 90% as singletons. The input for sequencing was peripheral blood, taken on day 0 of AZD1222 vaccination. The receptors derive from an adult in good health.

The sample holds one count of this clone. This sequence joins TRBV6-6 and TRBJ1-1; TRBD1 agrees at 8 bases. CDR1 is MNHNY and CDR2 is SVGAGI in the germline V gene (reference sequence). CDR3 size: 16 residues. Trimming removed 5 bases from V and 2 bases from J; junction bases left unmatched: 10. The CDR3 loop reads CASSGRTGWDNTEAFF. As DNA, the CDR3 is TGTGCCAGCAGTGGGAGGACAGGGTGGGACAACACTGAAGCTTTCTTT.

For the CDR3, the DNA is TGCAGCGTTGACAGCCCGAACACTGAAGCTTTCTTT. Residues: CSVDSPNTEAFF. V gene TRBV29-1 combines with J gene TRBJ1-1; D remains ambiguous. Trimming pared 3 bases from V and 1 base from J, leaving 6 bases between. Germline CDR1 is SQVTM and CDR2 is ANQGSEA. This CDR3 has 12 residues.

V and J are TRBV5-5 and TRBJ1-2; D not resolved. Trimming left V 0 bases short and J 6 bases short, with 12 bases between. Germline V gene lookup returns CDR1 SGHKS and CDR2 YYEKEE (reference sequence). The CDR3 contains 14 residues. The CDR3 bases are TGTGCCAGCAGCTTGGTTGCGCACGGAGATGGCTACACCTTC. It is translated as CASSLVAHGDGYTF. Combining the CDR3 with reference TRBV5-5 and TRBJ1-2 gives the whole variable domain DAGVTQSPTHLIKTRGQQVTLRCSPISGHKSVSWYQQVLGQGPQFIFQYYEKEERGRGNFPDRFSARQFPNYSSELNVNALLLGDSALYLCASSLVAHGDGYTFGSGTRLTVV.

The genes are TRBV19 and TRBJ2-3; 11 bases match TRBD1. The CDR3 covers 16 residues. V gave up 1 base and J gave up 3 bases; unmatched junction bases: 3. Per germline, CDR1 LNHDA and CDR2 SQIVND (reference sequence). The CDR3 DNA reads TGTGCCAGTAGTATAGCCGGACAGGGGGCTACAGATACGCAGTATTTT. This gives the protein CASSIAGQGATDTQYF. Complete variable domain (other parts from reference TRBV19 and TRBJ2-3): DGGITQSPKYLFRKEGQNVTLSCEQNLNHDAMYWYRQDPGQGLRLIYYSQIVNDFQKGDIAEGYSVSREKKESFPLTVTSAQKNPTAFYLCASSIAGQGATDTQYFGPGTRLTVL.

V gene TRBV7-8 combines with J gene TRBJ2-3, with D possibly TRBD1 on 7 matching bases. Germline V gene sequence: CDR1 SGHVS, CDR2 FQNEAQ. V lost 3 bases to trimming and J lost 2 bases, with 15 bases between them. The CDR3 is 16 amino acids. The CDR3 region has the DNA TGTGCCAGCAGCTTTAGACCCAGGGGGGCCACAGATACGCAGTATTTT. The encoded protein is CASSFRPRGATDTQYF.

This chain links TRBV7-2 with TRBJ2-4; D uncertain. V was cut by 1 base and J by 6 bases, with 4 bases left in between. This CDR3 is built from 12 residues. Germline V gene data show CDR1 as SGHTA and CDR2 as FQGNSA. CDR3 protein: CASSLVGNIQYF. The CDR3 bases are TGTGCCAGCAGCTTAGTGGGAAACATTCAGTACTTC.

The chain couples TRBV4-1 to TRBJ1-6; the D is unclear. The CDR3 has 15 amino acids. V lost 4 bases to trimming and J lost 8 bases, with 15 bases between them. Germline V gives CDR1 MGHRA, CDR2 YSYEKL. CDR3 sequence reads: CASSREVALDSPLHF. In nucleotides, the CDR3 is TGCGCCAGCAGCCGAGAGGTGGCGTTGGATTCACCCCTCCACTTT.

The genes are TRBV5-6 and TRBJ1-2; no clear D gene. With 4 bases removed from V and 1 base from J, the gap between germline ends came to 2 bases. The germline V gene encodes CDR1 SGHDT and CDR2 YYEEEE. CDR3 size: 11 residues. Written as DNA, the CDR3 is TGTGCCAGCAGCCGTAACTATGGCTACACCTTC. This encodes CASSRNYGYTF.

This clone showed up just once. The rearrangement uses TRBV27 and TRBJ1-5; 7 nucleotides align to TRBD1. Germline loops: CDR1 MNHEY, CDR2 SMNVEV (reference sequence). The CDR3 extends over 14 amino acids. The junction had 9 bases not matched to a gene; V was cut back by 8 bases and J by 5 bases. CDR3 loop: CASGQLQGYQPQHF. The CDR3 DNA reads TGTGCCAGCGGCCAGTTACAGGGGTATCAGCCCCAGCATTTT.

The rearrangement links TRBV5-4 to TRBJ1-3, with 7 bases matching TRBD1. The CDR3 is made up of 14 amino acids. Germline V CDR1 and CDR2: SGHNT, YYREEE (reference sequence). V shed 4 bases, J shed 6 bases, and the junction held 7 bases outside the gene matches. The CDR3 DNA follows: TGTGCCAGCAGCCATGGGACAGACGTAAACACCATATATTTT. It yields the protein CASSHGTDVNTIYF. The full variable domain, its missing parts supplied by reference TRBV5-4 and TRBJ1-3, is ETGVTQSPTHLIKTRGQQVTLRCSSQSGHNTVSWYQQALGQGPQFIFQYYREEENGRGNFPPRFSGLQFPNYSSELNVNALELDDSALYLCASSHGTDVNTIYFGEGSWLTVV.

The V and J genes are TRBV18 and TRBJ2-5; D unresolved. Germline CDR1 KGHSH, CDR2 LQKENI. Trimming removed 3 bases from V and 4 bases from J, with 6 bases in between. The CDR3 has 12 amino acids. The chain's CDR3 is CASSPSPETQYF. The CDR3 DNA sequence: TGTGCCAGCTCACCGAGTCCAGAGACCCAGTACTTC.

This clone was seen only once. The chain has TRBV5-4 and TRBJ1-3; tentative D call: TRBD1 (6 bases). V lost 0 bases, J lost 2 bases, and 9 bases lay in between. This CDR3 has 15 residues. Germline V gene lookup returns CDR1 SGHNT and CDR2 YYREEE (reference sequence). CDR3 region: CASSLAGTPGNTIYF. The CDR3 region has the DNA TGTGCCAGCAGCTTGGCCGGGACACCTGGAAACACCATATATTTT.

The chain combines TRBV11-2 with TRBJ2-3; 11 nucleotides agree with TRBD2. With V trimmed by 5 bases and J by 5 bases, 3 bases remained unmatched. The CDR3 is 14 residues long. Germline V gene data show CDR1 as SGHAT and CDR2 as FQNNGV. CDR3 region: CASSVAGGIDTQYF. CDR3 nucleotide sequence: TGTGCCAGCAGCGTAGCGGGGGGGATAGATACGCAGTATTTT.

The V call is TRBV5-1, the J call TRBJ1-5; D is ambiguous. CDR1 and CDR2 (germline): SGHRS, YFSETQ. The ends were cut back, 5 bases at V and 4 bases at J, with 10 bases in the middle. The CDR3 has 13 amino acids. The CDR3 coding sequence is TGCGCCAGCAGTATAGATCAAAATCAGCCCCAGCATTTT. It yields the protein CASSIDQNQPQHF.

The chain carries TRBV19 and TRBJ1-2, with TRBD1 as a possible D gene (5 bases). The CDR3 has 17 residues. The germline V gene has CDR1 LNHDA and CDR2 SQIVND (reference sequence). Between the trimmed V and J ends, which lost 1 base and 5 bases, there was a span of 20 bases. As DNA, the CDR3 is TGTGCCAGTAGTATAGTAGGTTCAAGGGGCCTTCGGTATGGCTACACCTTC. Translation: CASSIVGSRGLRYGYTF.

The V call is TRBV19, the J call TRBJ1-1; tentative D call: TRBD1 (6 bases). The CDR3 extends over 16 amino acids. The V gene's germline CDR1 is LNHDA and CDR2 SQIVND (reference sequence). Trimming pared 5 bases from V and 3 bases from J, leaving 19 bases between. The CDR3 region is CASSSSNRVFDTEAFF. CDR3 nucleotide sequence: TGTGCCAGTAGTTCGTCGAACAGGGTCTTTGACACTGAAGCTTTCTTT.

J is TRBJ1-2 and V is TRBV18, with 8 bases that match TRBD1. Losses at the gene ends were 3 bases for V and 6 bases for J; bases not matched to a gene: 6. The CDR3 has 14 amino acids. CDR1 KGHSH and CDR2 LQKENI come from the germline V gene. In DNA form, the CDR3 reads TGTGCCAGCTCACCGGATCGACAGGGGAATGGCTACACCTTC. It codes for CASSPDRQGNGYTF.

The CDR3 sequence: CASSSPSVAGEQFF. CDR3 sequence (DNA): TGTGCCAGCAGTTCCCCCTCGGTAGCAGGTGAGCAGTTCTTC. The J gene is TRBJ2-1, the V gene TRBV6-6; D is unresolved. V was pared by 4 bases and J by 9 bases, with 16 bases between. The length of the CDR3 is 14 residues. From germline, CDR1 is MNHNY and CDR2 SVGAGI (reference sequence).

V usage is TRBV18 and J usage is TRBJ1-2, with D unresolved. The CDR3 has 15 residues. Germline V gene data show CDR1 as KGHSH and CDR2 as LQKENI. V lost 0 bases and J lost 6, with 14 bases in between. The CDR3 nucleotides are TGTGCCAGCTCACCACCGGTCAGGCTCCCGCATGGCTACACCTTC. Protein: CASSPPVRLPHGYTF.

In its sample, this clone was seen a few times. V is TRBV6-5 and J is TRBJ1-3; a weak D match, TRBD1 (5 bases). V lost 3 bases and J lost 0, with 9 bases in between. CDR1 and CDR2 (germline): MNHEY, SVGAGI. The CDR3 extends over 15 amino acids. The CDR3 DNA reads as TGTGCCAGCAGTTATAGGGGAAGCTCTGGAAACACCATATATTTT. The encoded protein is CASSYRGSSGNTIYF.

The gene calls are TRBV6-2 or TRBV6-3 and TRBJ2-5; 7 bases align to TRBD2. V was pared by 6 bases and J by 1 base, with 8 bases of the junction left unmatched. Germline V gene lookup returns CDR1 MNHEY and CDR2 SVGEGT. The CDR3 is made up of 15 amino acids. The CDR3 sequence: CASSSRDYRQETQYF. Here the CDR3 DNA reads TGTGCCAGCAGCTCCCGGGACTACCGCCAAGAGACCCAGTACTTC.

CDR3 sequence reads: CASSFGHYEQYF. In DNA form, the CDR3 reads TGTGCCAGCAGTTTCGGACACTACGAGCAGTACTTC. The J gene is TRBJ2-7, the V gene TRBV12-3 or TRBV12-4; a weak D match, TRBD1 (5 bases). CDR3 length equals 12 residues. Trimming left V 3 bases short and J 3 bases short, with 6 bases between.

The chain is built from TRBV7-9 and TRBJ1-1; D unresolved. Trimming stripped 2 bases from V and 4 bases from J, with 11 bases between. Germline CDR1 reads SEHNR; CDR2 reads FQNEAQ (reference sequence). The CDR3 extends over 14 amino acids. The CDR3 nucleotides are TGTGCCAGCAGCTTACTAGTAGGGTTCACTGAAGCTTTCTTT. As protein: CASSLLVGFTEAFF.

In its sample, this clone was seen once. The V and J genes are TRBV7-2 and TRBJ2-3; 7 bases are a match to TRBD1. The CDR3 runs 14 residues. CDR1 SGHTA and CDR2 FQGNSA come from the germline V gene. V lost 4 bases and J lost 3; bases outside the gene matches: 4. CDR3 protein: CASSSLRGTDTQYF. CDR3 nucleotide sequence: TGTGCCAGCAGCTCTCTCAGGGGGACAGATACGCAGTATTTT.

V gene TRBV5-4 combines with J gene TRBJ2-5; no firm D call. Between the trimmed V and J ends, which lost 4 bases and 1 base, there was a span of 8 bases. The CDR3 length is 13 residues. Germline V CDR1 and CDR2: SGHNT, YYREEE (reference sequence). This chain's CDR3 is CASSPTSQETQYF. In nucleotides, the CDR3 is TGTGCCAGCAGCCCCACCTCCCAAGAGACCCAGTACTTC.

The V call is TRBV7-9, the J call TRBJ1-1; the D gene is possibly TRBD1 (5 bases). With 0 bases removed from V and 5 bases from J, the gap between germline ends came to 19 bases. Germline V CDR1 and CDR2: SEHNR, FQNEAQ (reference sequence). The CDR3 is made up of 17 amino acids. The CDR3 reads CASSLAWHRGGGTEAFF. The CDR3 DNA sequence: TGTGCCAGCAGCTTAGCTTGGCATAGGGGTGGGGGGACTGAAGCTTTCTTT.

The rearrangement uses TRBV2 and TRBJ1-3, with 9 bases lining up with TRBD1. V was clipped by 2 bases and J by 0 bases; unmatched bases: 5. CDR1 and CDR2 (germline): SNHLY, FYNNEI. This CDR3 contains 17 residues. The CDR3 DNA sequence: TGTGCCAGCAGTGAATGGGACAGGGCAATCTCTGGAAACACCATATATTTT. As protein: CASSEWDRAISGNTIYF.